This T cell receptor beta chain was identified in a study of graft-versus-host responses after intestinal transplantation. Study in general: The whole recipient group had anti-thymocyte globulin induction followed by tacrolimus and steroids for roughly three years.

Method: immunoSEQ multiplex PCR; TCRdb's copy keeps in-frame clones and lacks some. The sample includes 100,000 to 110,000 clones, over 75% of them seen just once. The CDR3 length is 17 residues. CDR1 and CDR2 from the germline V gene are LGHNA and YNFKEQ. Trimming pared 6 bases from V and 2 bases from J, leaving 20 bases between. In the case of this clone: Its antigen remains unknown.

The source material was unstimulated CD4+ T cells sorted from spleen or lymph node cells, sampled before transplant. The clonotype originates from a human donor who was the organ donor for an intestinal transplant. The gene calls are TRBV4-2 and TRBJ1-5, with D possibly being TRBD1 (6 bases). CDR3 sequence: CASRSSTGNLGNQPQHF. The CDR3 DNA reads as TGTGCCAGCAGATCTTCGACAGGCAATTTAGGCAATCAGCCCCAGCATTTT.